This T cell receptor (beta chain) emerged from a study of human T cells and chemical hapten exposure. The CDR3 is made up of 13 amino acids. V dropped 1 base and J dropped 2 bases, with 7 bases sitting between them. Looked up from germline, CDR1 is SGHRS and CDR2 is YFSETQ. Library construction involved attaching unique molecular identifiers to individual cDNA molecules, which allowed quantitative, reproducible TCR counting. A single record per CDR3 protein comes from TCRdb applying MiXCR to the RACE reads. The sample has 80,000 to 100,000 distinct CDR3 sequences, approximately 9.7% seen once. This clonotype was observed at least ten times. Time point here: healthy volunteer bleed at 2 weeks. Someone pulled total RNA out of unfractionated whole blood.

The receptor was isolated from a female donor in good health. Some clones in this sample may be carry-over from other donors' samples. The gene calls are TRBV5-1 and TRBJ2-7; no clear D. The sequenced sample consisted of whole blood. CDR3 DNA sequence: TGCGCCAGCAGCTTGCCCGATGCCTACGAGCAGTACTTC. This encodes CASSLPDAYEQYF.